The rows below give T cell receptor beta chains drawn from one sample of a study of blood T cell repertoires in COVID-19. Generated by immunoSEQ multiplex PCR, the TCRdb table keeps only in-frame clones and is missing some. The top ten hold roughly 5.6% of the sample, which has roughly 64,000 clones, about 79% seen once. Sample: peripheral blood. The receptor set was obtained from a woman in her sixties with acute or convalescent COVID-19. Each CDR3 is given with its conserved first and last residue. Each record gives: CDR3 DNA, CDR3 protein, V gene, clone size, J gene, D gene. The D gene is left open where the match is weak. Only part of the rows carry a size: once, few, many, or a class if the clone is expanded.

CDR3 DNA: TGTGCCAGCAGCTTAGGGGGGAGACTGTTTTTT
CDR3 protein: CASSLGGRLFF
V gene: TRBV13
clone size: -
J gene: TRBJ1-4
D gene: -

CDR3 DNA: TGTGCCTGCGAACTACTCCGGGACACTGAAGCTTTCTTT
CDR3 protein: CACELLRDTEAFF
V gene: TRBV7-9
clone size: -
J gene: TRBJ1-1
D gene: -

CDR3 DNA: TGTGCCAGCAGCCAAAAGATTGTCACAGGGGGCGTCTATGGCTACACCTTC
CDR3 protein: CASSQKIVTGGVYGYTF
V gene: TRBV4-2
clone size: -
J gene: TRBJ1-2
D gene: TRBD1

CDR3 DNA: TGTGCCAGCAGCTTCTCCGGGACACCCTACGAGCAGTACTTC
CDR3 protein: CASSFSGTPYEQYF
V gene: TRBV5-5
clone size: few
J gene: TRBJ2-7
D gene: -

CDR3 DNA: TGTGCCAGCAGGGACAGGGGGGGTGCCTACGAGCAGTACTTC
CDR3 protein: CASRDRGGAYEQYF
V gene: TRBV6-6
clone size: -
J gene: TRBJ2-7
D gene: TRBD1

CDR3 DNA: TGTGCCAGCAGTGAACAGGGAGGGGGGGGTCAGCCCCAGCATTTT
CDR3 protein: CASSEQGGGGQPQHF
V gene: TRBV28
clone size: once
J gene: TRBJ1-5
D gene: -

CDR3 DNA: TGTGCCAGCAGCCAAAATCACTACGAGCAGTACTTC
CDR3 protein: CASSQNHYEQYF
V gene: TRBV3-1/TRBV3-2
clone size: once
J gene: TRBJ2-7
D gene: -

CDR3 DNA: TGTGCCAGCAGTGAAGTCGGGGTAGCTGAATCAGCTTTCTTT
CDR3 protein: CASSEVGVAESAFF
V gene: TRBV6-1
clone size: -
J gene: TRBJ1-1
D gene: -

CDR3 DNA: TGTGCCAGCAGTTACGGGACACCCCAAGAGACCCAGTACTTC
CDR3 protein: CASSYGTPQETQYF
V gene: TRBV6-2/TRBV6-3
clone size: -
J gene: TRBJ2-5
D gene: -

CDR3 DNA: TGTGCCAGTTCCTCGACAGGGGTAGGAGCTTTCTTT
CDR3 protein: CASSSTGVGAFF
V gene: TRBV19
clone size: -
J gene: TRBJ1-1
D gene: TRBD1

CDR3 DNA: TGTGCCAGCAGCCCACGTCCCGGGACAGGGGGCGACTATGGCTACACCTTC
CDR3 protein: CASSPRPGTGGDYGYTF
V gene: TRBV9
clone size: -
J gene: TRBJ1-2
D gene: TRBD1

CDR3 DNA: TGTGCCACCAGTGATCCCGGACAGGGGGACACCGGGGAGCTGTTTTTT
CDR3 protein: CATSDPGQGDTGELFF
V gene: TRBV24-1
clone size: -
J gene: TRBJ2-2
D gene: TRBD1

CDR3 DNA: TGTGCCAGCAGTTTCGGACAGGGGGACTCCTATAATTCACCCCTCCACTTT
CDR3 protein: CASSFGQGDSYNSPLHF
V gene: TRBV27
clone size: -
J gene: TRBJ1-6
D gene: TRBD1

CDR3 DNA: TGTGCCAGCTCACCACCAGGGGGCAACACTGAAGCTTTCTTT
CDR3 protein: CASSPPGGNTEAFF
V gene: TRBV18
clone size: -
J gene: TRBJ1-1
D gene: TRBD1

CDR3 DNA: TGTGCCAGCAGCATACGGGACAGCTCCGAAAAACTGTTTTTT
CDR3 protein: CASSIRDSSEKLFF
V gene: TRBV9
clone size: -
J gene: TRBJ1-4
D gene: TRBD1

CDR3 DNA: TGTGCCAGCAGGGAGGCGGGTGGCGGGTCCTACGAGCAGTACTTC
CDR3 protein: CASREAGGGSYEQYF
V gene: TRBV6-5
clone size: -
J gene: TRBJ2-7
D gene: -

CDR3 DNA: TGTGCCAGCTCTCCCCGGGACAGGGCCTACGAGCAGTACTTC
CDR3 protein: CASSPRDRAYEQYF
V gene: TRBV18
clone size: -
J gene: TRBJ2-7
D gene: TRBD1

CDR3 DNA: TGCGCCAGCAGCCAAGAAACAGCTTGGGATACGCAGTATTTT
CDR3 protein: CASSQETAWDTQYF
V gene: TRBV4-1
clone size: once
J gene: TRBJ2-3
D gene: -

CDR3 DNA: TGTGCCAGCTCCACCTCACTGGGCCTCACAGATACGCAGTATTTT
CDR3 protein: CASSTSLGLTDTQYF
V gene: TRBV18
clone size: -
J gene: TRBJ2-3
D gene: -

CDR3 DNA: TGCGCCAGCAGCTTGGACCCGAGCTCTGGAAACACCATATATTTT
CDR3 protein: CASSLDPSSGNTIYF
V gene: TRBV5-1
clone size: -
J gene: TRBJ1-3
D gene: -

CDR3 DNA: TGCGCCAGCGGCGATGCGGGGGAGACCCAGTACTTC
CDR3 protein: CASGDAGETQYF
V gene: TRBV5-1
clone size: -
J gene: TRBJ2-5
D gene: -

CDR3 DNA: TGTGCCAGCACCGAATCCCTCCTACTAACCTATGGCTACACCTTC
CDR3 protein: CASTESLLLTYGYTF
V gene: TRBV7-9
clone size: -
J gene: TRBJ1-2
D gene: -